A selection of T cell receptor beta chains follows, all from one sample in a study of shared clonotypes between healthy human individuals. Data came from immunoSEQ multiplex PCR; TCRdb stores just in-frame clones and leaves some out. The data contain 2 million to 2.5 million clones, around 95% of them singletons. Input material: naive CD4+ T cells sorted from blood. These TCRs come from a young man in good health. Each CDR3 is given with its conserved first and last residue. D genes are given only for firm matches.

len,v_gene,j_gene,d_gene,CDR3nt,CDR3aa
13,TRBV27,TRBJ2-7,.,TGTGCCAGCAGCCGGGACACCTTCTACGAGCAGTACTTC,CASSRDTFYEQYF
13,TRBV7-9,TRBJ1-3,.,TGTGCCAGCAGCTTAGGGGACTTAAACACCATATATTTT,CASSLGDLNTIYF
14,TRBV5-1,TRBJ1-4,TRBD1,TGCGCCAGCAGCCGGACAGGGGGTAATGAAAAACTGTTTTTT,CASSRTGGNEKLFF
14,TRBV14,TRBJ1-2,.,TGTGCCAGCAGCCAAGACTGGGAGCCCGCTGGCTACACCTTC,CASSQDWEPAGYTF
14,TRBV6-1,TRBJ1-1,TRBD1,TGTGCCAGCCATGAAGGGACAGGGAGGACTGAAGCTTTCTTT,CASHEGTGRTEAFF
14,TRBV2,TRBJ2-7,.,TGTGCCACTCGAGACAGGTCTGGCGCGGACGAGCAGTACTTC,CATRDRSGADEQYF
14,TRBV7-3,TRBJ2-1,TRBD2,TGTGCCAGCAGCCCTCAGCGGGGGTACAATGAGCAGTTCTTC,CASSPQRGYNEQFF
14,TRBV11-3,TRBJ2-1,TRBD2,TGTGCCAGCAGCTTAGTAGCGGGGGTAGGAGAGCAGTTCTTC,CASSLVAGVGEQFF
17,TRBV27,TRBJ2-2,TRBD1,TGTGCCAGCAGTTTTTGGACAGGATCCCTTAACACCGGGGAGCTGTTTTTT,CASSFWTGSLNTGELFF
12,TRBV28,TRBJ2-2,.,TGTGCCAGCAGTTTATTGGGCGGGGAGCTGTTTTTT,CASSLLGGELFF